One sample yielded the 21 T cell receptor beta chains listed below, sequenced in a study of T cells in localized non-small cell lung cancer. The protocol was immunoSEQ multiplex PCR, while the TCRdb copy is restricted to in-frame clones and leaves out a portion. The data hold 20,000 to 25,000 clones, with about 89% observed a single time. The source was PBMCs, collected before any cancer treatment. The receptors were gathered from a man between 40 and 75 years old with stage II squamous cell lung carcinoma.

DNA for the CDR3: TGTGCCTGTCTGGGACCGAACTCCTACGAGCAGTACTTC. Amino acids: CACLGPNSYEQYF. V and J are TRBV30 and TRBJ2-7; D tentatively fits TRBD1 or TRBD2 (5 bases each). The CDR3 runs 13 residues. V dropped 6 bases and J dropped 0 bases, with 12 bases sitting between them. Germline CDR1 reads GTSNPN; CDR2 reads SVGIG (reference sequence).

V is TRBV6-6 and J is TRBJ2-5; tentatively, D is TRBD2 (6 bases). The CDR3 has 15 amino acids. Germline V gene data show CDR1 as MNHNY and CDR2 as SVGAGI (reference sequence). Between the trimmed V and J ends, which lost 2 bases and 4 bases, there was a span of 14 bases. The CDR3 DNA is TGTGCCAGCAGTTACGATAGTTTGGGGGGAGAGACCCAGTACTTC. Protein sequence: CASSYDSLGGETQYF.

CDR3 coding DNA: TGTGCCATCAGTGATACAGGCCCGTTCGAGCAGTACTTC. The encoded protein is CAISDTGPFEQYF. The chain is built from TRBV10-3 and TRBJ2-7; maybe TRBD1 (5 bases). Trimming removed 3 bases at V and 6 bases at J, with 12 bases between. Per the germline V gene, CDR1 is ENHRY and CDR2 is SYGVKD. The CDR3 length is 13 residues.

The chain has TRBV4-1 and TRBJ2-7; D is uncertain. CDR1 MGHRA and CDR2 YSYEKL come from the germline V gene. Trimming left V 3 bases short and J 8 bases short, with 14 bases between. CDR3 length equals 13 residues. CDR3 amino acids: CASSHDRPQQQYF. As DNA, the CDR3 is TGCGCCAGCAGCCACGATCGGCCGCAGCAGCAGTACTTC.

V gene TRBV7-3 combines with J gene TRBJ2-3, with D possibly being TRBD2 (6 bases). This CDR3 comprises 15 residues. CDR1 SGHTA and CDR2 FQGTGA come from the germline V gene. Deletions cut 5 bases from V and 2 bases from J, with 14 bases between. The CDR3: CASSAGPATTDTQYF. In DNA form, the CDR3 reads TGTGCCAGCAGCGCGGGGCCCGCTACCACAGATACGCAGTATTTT.

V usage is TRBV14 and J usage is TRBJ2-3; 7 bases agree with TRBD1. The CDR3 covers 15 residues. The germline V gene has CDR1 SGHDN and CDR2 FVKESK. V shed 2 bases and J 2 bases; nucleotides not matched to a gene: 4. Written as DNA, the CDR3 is TGTGCCAGCAGCCAACTGACAGGGAACACAGATACGCAGTATTTT. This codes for CASSQLTGNTDTQYF.

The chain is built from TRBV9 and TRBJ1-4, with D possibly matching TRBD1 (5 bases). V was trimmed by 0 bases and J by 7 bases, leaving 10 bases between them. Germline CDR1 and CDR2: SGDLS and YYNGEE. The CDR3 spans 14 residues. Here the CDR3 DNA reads TGTGCCAGCAGCGTAGGGGGGAGTCGTGAAAAACTGTTTTTT. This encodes CASSVGGSREKLFF.

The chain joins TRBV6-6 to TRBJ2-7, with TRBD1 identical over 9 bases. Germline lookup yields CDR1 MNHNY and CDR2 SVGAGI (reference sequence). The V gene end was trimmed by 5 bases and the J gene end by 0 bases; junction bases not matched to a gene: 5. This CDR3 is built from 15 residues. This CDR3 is CASSLGQGSSYEQYF. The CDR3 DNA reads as TGTGCCAGCAGTCTAGGACAGGGGAGCTCCTACGAGCAGTACTTC.

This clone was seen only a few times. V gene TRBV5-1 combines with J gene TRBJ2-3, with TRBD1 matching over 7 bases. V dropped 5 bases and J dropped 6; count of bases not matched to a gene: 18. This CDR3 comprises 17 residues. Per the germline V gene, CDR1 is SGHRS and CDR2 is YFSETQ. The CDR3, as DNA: TGCGCCAGCAGTACCGTGACAGGGATGAACTTGATGGATACGCAGTATTTT. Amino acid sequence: CASSTVTGMNLMDTQYF.

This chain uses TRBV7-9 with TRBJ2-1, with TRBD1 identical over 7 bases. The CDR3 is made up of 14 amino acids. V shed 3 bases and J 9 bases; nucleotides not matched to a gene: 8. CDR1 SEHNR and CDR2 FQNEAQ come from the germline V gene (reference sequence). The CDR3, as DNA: TGTGCCAGCAGCTTGAGGGCACAGGGGTCTGAGCAGTTCTTC. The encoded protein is CASSLRAQGSEQFF.

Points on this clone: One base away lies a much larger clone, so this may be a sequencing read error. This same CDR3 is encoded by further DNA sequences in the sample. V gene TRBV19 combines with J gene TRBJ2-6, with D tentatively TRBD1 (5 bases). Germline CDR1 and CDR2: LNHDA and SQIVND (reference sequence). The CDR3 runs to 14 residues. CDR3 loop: CASIESSGANVLTF. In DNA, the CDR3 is TGTGCCAGTATAGAGAGCTCTGGGGCTAACGTCCTGACTTTC.

In DNA form, the CDR3 reads TGTGCCAGAAGCTCCCTAGGGGGGGGCTACGAGCAGTACTTC. Encoded protein: CARSSLGGGYEQYF. The gene calls are TRBV5-3 and TRBJ2-7, with D perhaps matching TRBD2 (7 bases). Being an ORF, TRBV5-3 has a function that is uncertain. This CDR3 comprises 14 residues. V lost 3 bases and J 3 bases, leaving 13 bases between the germline ends.

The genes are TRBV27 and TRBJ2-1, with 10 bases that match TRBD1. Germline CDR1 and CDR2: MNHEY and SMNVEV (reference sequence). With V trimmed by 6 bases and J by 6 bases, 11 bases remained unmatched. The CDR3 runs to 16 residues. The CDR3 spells CASSRNPRTGGNEQFF. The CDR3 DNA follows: TGTGCCAGCAGCCGAAACCCCCGGACAGGGGGCAATGAGCAGTTCTTC.

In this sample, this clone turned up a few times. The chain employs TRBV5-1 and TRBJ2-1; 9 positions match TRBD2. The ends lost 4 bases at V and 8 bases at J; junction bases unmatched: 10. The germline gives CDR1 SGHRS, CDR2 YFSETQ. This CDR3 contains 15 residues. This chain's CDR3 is CASSVSGRLGYEQFF. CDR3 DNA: TGCGCCAGCAGCGTGAGCGGGAGGCTCGGCTATGAGCAGTTCTTC. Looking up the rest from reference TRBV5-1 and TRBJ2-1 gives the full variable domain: KAGVTQTPRYLIKTRGQQVTLSCSPISGHRSVSWYQQTPGQGLQFLFEYFSETQRNKGNFPGRFSGRQFSNSRSEMNVSTLELGDSALYLCASSVSGRLGYEQFFGPGTRLTVL.

CDR3 nucleotides: TGTGCCTGGAGTGTATCTCATTGGAGAGGGGATGGCTACGAGCAGTACTTC. This codes for CAWSVSHWRGDGYEQYF. This chain uses TRBV30 with TRBJ2-7; the D gene could be TRBD1 or TRBD2 (5 bases each). Trimming took off 0 bases at V and 3 bases at J, with 21 bases between the two ends. Germline loops: CDR1 GTSNPN, CDR2 SVGIG (reference sequence). The CDR3 totals 17 residues.

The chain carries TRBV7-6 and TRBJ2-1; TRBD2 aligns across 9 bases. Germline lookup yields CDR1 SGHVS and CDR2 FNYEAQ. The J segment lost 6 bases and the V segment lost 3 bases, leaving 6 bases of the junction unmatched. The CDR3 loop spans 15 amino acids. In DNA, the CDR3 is TGTGCCAGCAGCTTTCAGGGCGGGAGGGCCAATGAGCAGTTCTTC. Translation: CASSFQGGRANEQFF.

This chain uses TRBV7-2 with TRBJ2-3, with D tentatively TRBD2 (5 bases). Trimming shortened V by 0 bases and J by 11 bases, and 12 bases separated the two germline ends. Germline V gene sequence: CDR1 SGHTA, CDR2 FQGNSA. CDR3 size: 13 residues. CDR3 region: CASSLADDEGQYF. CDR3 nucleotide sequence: TGTGCCAGCAGCTTAGCGGACGACGAGGGGCAGTATTTT.

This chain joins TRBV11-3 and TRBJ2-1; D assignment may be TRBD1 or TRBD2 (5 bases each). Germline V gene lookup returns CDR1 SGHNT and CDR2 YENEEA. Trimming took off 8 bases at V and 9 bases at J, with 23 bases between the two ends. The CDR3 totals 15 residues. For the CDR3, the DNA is TGTGCCAGCGAGACCGGGACGGCTTCGTTCGGTGAGCAGTTCTTC. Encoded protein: CASETGTASFGEQFF.

The chain's CDR3 is CASSIDPRGAYEQYF. CDR3 nucleotides: TGTGCCAGTAGTATAGATCCAAGGGGTGCCTACGAGCAGTACTTC. The chain has TRBV19 and TRBJ2-7, with D possibly TRBD1 on 5 matching bases. V gave up 0 bases and J gave up 2 bases, with 11 bases separating them. CDR3 length: 15 amino acids. Germline V CDR1 and CDR2: LNHDA, SQIVND (reference sequence).

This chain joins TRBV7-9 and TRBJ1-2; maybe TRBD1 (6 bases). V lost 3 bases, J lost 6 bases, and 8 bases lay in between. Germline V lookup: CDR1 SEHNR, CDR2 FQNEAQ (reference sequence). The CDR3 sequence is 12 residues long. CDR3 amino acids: CASSFSGDGYTF. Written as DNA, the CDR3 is TGTGCCAGCAGCTTCTCAGGGGATGGCTACACCTTC.

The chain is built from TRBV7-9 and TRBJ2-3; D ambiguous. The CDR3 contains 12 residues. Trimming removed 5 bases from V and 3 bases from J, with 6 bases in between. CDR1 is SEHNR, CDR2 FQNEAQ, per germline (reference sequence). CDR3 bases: TGTGCCAGCAGCGGGATTACAGATACGCAGTATTTT. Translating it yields CASSGITDTQYF. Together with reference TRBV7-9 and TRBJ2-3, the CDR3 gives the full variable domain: DTGVSQNPRHKITKRGQNVTFRCDPISEHNRLYWYRQTLGQGPEFLTYFQNEAQLEKSRLLSDRFSAERPKGSFSTLEIQRTEQGDSAMYLCASSGITDTQYFGPGTRLTVL.